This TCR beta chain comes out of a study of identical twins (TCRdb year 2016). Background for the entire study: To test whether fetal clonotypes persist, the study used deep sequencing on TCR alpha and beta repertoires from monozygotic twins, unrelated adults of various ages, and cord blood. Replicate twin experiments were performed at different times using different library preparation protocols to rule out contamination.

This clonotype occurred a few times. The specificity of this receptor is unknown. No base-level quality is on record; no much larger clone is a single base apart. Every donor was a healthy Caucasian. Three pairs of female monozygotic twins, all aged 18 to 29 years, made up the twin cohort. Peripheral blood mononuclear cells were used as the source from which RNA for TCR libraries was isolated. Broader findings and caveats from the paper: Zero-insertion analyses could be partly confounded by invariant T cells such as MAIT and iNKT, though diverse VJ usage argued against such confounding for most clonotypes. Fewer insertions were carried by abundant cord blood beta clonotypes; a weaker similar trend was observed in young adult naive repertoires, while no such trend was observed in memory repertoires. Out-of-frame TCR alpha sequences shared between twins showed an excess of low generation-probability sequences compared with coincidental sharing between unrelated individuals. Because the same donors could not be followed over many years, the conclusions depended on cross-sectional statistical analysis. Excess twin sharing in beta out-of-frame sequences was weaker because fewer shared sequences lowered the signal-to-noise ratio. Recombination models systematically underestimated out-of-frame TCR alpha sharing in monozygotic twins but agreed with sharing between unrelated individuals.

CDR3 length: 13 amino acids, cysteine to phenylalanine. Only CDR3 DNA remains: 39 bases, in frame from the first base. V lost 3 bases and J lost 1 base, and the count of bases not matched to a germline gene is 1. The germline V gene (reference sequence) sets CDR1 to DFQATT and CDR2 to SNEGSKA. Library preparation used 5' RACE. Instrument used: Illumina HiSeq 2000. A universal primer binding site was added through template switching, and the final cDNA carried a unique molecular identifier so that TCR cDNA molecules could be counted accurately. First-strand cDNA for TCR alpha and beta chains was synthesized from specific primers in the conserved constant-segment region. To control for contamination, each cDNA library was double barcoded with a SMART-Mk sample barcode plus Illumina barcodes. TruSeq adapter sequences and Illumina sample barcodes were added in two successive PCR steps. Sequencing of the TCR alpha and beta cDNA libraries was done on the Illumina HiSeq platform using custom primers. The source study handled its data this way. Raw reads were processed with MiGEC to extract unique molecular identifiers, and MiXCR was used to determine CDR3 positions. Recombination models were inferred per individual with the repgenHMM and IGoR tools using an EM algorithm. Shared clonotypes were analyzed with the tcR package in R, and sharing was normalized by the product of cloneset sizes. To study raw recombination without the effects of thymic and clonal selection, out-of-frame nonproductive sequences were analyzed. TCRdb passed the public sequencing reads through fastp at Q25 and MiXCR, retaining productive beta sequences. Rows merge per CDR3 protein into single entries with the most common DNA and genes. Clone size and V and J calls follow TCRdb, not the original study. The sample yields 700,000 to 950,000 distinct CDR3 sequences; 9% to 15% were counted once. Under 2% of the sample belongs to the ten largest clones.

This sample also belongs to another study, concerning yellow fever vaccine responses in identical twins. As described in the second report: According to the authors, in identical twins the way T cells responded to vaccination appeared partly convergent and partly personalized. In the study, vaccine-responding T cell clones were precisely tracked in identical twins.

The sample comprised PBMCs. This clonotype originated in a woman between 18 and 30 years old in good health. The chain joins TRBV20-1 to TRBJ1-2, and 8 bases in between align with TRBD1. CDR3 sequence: CSARDRDNYGYTF. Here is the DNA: TGCAGTGCTAGGGACAGGGATAACTATGGCTACACCTTC.